Listed here are 11 T cell receptor beta chains from one sample, sequenced in a study of blood T cells in healthy people across ages. Through a sample-barcoded 5' primer and a J-beta primer mix, a second PCR was run for about 6 to 12 cycles. TCRdb recomputed calls from the 5' RACE reads with MiXCR, one row per CDR3 protein. The top ten clones hold 7.9% of a sample with about 1,600,000 distinct CDR3 sequences, 35% to 45% of them seen once. Sequenced material: blood. The receptors derive from a woman younger than 30 in good health.

A remark on this clonotype: The junction departs from the called germline gene at one end, perhaps through a read error. This rearrangement joins TRBV2 to TRBJ2-7; TRBD1 is a possible D gene (6 bases). The CDR3 consists of 15 residues. The germline V gene encodes CDR1 SNHLY and CDR2 FYNNEI. CDR3 nucleotides: TGTACCAGCAGTGATCCAGGGGTCTCCTCCTACGAGCAGTACTTC. Translating gives CTSSDPGVSSYEQYF.

Note on this clonotype: The germline gene is not matched at one end of the junction; a read error may be the cause. This rearrangement joins TRBV4-1 to TRBJ2-7; D may be TRBD2 (6 bases). The CDR3 loop spans 17 amino acids. Germline values: CDR1 MGHRA, CDR2 YSYEKL. CDR3 in DNA: TGCGCCAGCAACCAAGCGCCCCCTTCGGGAGTTGAGGACGAGCAGTACTTC. The encoded protein is CASNQAPPSGVEDEQYF.

The CDR3 DNA follows: TGTGCCACCAGCAGAGGGAGGCAGTCCTACGAGCAGTACTTC. Encoded protein: CATSRGRQSYEQYF. The chain links TRBV15 to TRBJ2-7, with D perhaps TRBD2 (5 bases). CDR3 size: 14 residues. V was trimmed by 1 base and J by 1 base, leaving 8 bases between them. CDR1 is LNHNV, CDR2 YYDKDF, per germline (reference sequence).

The chain links TRBV20-1 to TRBJ2-3; no clear D gene. Germline values: CDR1 DFQATT, CDR2 SNEGSKA (reference sequence). CDR3 length equals 10 residues. Trimming cost V 3 bases and J 4 bases, with 2 bases left between them. Here the CDR3 DNA reads TGCAGTGCTAGGTCAGATACGCAGTATTTT. Its translation is CSARSDTQYF.

The V and J genes are TRBV7-3 and TRBJ2-5, with no clear D. The CDR3 contains 14 residues. The ends were cut back, 6 bases at V and 3 bases at J, with 14 bases in the middle. Germline V CDR1 and CDR2: SGHTA, FQGTGA. CDR3 DNA sequence: TGTGCCAGCAGTTATACTGGGTGGGAAGAGACCCAGTACTTC. It yields the protein CASSYTGWEETQYF.

This clonotype was observed a handful of times. This rearrangement joins TRBV28 to TRBJ2-7; possibly TRBD1 or TRBD2 for D (6 bases each). The CDR3 is 13 residues long. The germline CDR1 and CDR2 sequences are MDHEN and SYDVKM. The germline V and J ends were trimmed by 10 bases and 2 bases, with 15 bases remaining between them. CDR3 sequence: CATYRGPPYEQYF. In DNA form, the CDR3 reads TGTGCCACCTATCGGGGGCCGCCCTACGAGCAGTACTTC.

Only a few counts were recorded for this clonotype. J is TRBJ2-4 and V is TRBV2, with D maybe TRBD1 (6 bases). The end of the DNA fits TRBJ2-7 better, so the J call may be wrong. Germline CDR1 is SNHLY and CDR2 is FYNNEI. This CDR3 contains 14 residues. CDR3 amino acids: CASSASSRGYEQYF. DNA of the CDR3: TGTGCCAGCAGTGCGTCCAGCAGGGGATACGAGCAGTACTTC.

The genes are TRBV5-1 and TRBJ2-7; 9 bases are a match to TRBD2. This CDR3 has 18 amino acids. J lost 0 bases, V lost 3 bases, and 13 bases had no gene match. CDR1 and CDR2 (germline): SGHRS, YFSETQ. The CDR3 reads CASSYRETSGTRSYEQYF. The CDR3 nucleotides are TGCGCCAGCAGCTATAGGGAGACTAGCGGAACCCGCTCCTACGAGCAGTACTTC.

This chain joins TRBV5-1 and TRBJ2-5; 8 bases align to TRBD1. This CDR3 comprises 15 residues. Germline V CDR1 and CDR2: SGHRS, YFSETQ. The ends lost 7 bases at V and 5 bases at J; junction bases unmatched: 13. As DNA, the CDR3 is TGCGCCAGCGGAGAGATCAGGGGGCCTGGGGAGACCCAGTACTTC. It yields the protein CASGEIRGPGETQYF.

This clonotype was counted many times. The rearrangement links TRBV10-3 to TRBJ2-3; tentatively, D is TRBD1 (5 bases). The CDR3 has 16 amino acids. Trimming pared 2 bases from V and 2 bases from J, leaving 14 bases between. The germline gives CDR1 ENHRY, CDR2 SYGVKD. The chain's CDR3 is CAISEEVGRFTDTQYF. The CDR3, as DNA: TGTGCCATCAGTGAGGAAGTGGGGCGTTTCACAGATACGCAGTATTTT.

The CDR3 nucleotides read TGCGCCAGCAGCCGGGATACCGGGACAATGAACACTGAAGCTTTCTTT. It yields the protein CASSRDTGTMNTEAFF. The chain has TRBV5-1 and TRBJ1-1; weak D call: TRBD1 (6 bases). This CDR3 contains 16 residues. V was trimmed by 4 bases and J by 0 bases, leaving 16 bases between them. Per the germline V gene, CDR1 is SGHRS and CDR2 is YFSETQ.